This T cell receptor beta chain was captured by sequencing in a study of cytomegalovirus exposure and HLA in healthy donors. Study results and caveats: Both high specificity and high sensitivity reportedly marked the classifier's diagnosis of cytomegalovirus status. Reports state that TCR beta sequences accurately predicted most subjects' HLA-A and HLA-B alleles.

The study ran its PCR with 60 Vbeta and 13 Jbeta primers. Assay: immunoSEQ multiplex PCR; the TCRdb copy retains only in-frame clones and omits some. The sample shows more than 110,000 clones, approximately 70% of them seen only once. In nominal health when sampled, donors likely had unrecorded immune exposures nonetheless. The CDR3 extends over 15 amino acids. Deletions cut 5 bases from V and 2 bases from J, with 15 bases between. Germline V gene data show CDR1 as SGHVS and CDR2 as FNYEAQ. Concerning this clone: Its matching antigen is unknown.

The J gene is TRBJ2-5, the V gene TRBV7-6; D is unresolved. Material: PBMCs. The clonotype was recovered from a woman aged 30 to 39 in good health and CMV-seronegative. The CDR3 here is CASSRNNIRQETQYF. The CDR3 bases are TGTGCCAGCAGCCGAAACAACATACGACAAGAGACCCAGTACTTC.